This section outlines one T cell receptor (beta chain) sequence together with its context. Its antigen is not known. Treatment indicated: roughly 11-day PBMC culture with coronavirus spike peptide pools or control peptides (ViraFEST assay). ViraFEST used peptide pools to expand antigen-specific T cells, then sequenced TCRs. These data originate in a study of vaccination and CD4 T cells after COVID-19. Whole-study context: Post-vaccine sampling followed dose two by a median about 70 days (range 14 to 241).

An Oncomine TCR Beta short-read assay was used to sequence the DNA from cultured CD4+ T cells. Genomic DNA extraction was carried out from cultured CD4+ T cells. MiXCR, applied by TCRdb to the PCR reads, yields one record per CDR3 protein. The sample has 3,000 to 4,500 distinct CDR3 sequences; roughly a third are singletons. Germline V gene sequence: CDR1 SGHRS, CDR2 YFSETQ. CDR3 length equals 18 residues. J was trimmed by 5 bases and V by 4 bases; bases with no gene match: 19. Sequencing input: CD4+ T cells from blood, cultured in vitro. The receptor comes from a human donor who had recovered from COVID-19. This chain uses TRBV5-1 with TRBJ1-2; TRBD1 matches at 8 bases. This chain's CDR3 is CASSQAIQGAVGFYGYTF. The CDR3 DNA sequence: TGCGCCAGCAGCCAAGCCATCCAGGGGGCAGTGGGATTTTATGGCTACACCTTC.